A selection of T cell receptor beta chains follows, all from one sample in a study of cytomegalovirus exposure and HLA in healthy donors. Data came from immunoSEQ multiplex PCR; TCRdb stores just in-frame clones and leaves some out. The sample has 95,000 to 150,000 clones; approximately 15% are singletons. The specimen sequenced was PBMCs. The receptors derive from a young woman in good health and CMV-seronegative. Both conserved end residues are part of each CDR3. Each record gives: V gene, J gene, D gene, CDR3 protein. The D gene is left open where the match is weak.

V: TRBV7-9
J: TRBJ1-2
D: -
CDR3: CASSKGGIYGYTF

V: TRBV4-2
J: TRBJ2-5
D: TRBD2
CDR3: CASSQLTSGGSGETQYF

V: TRBV5-1
J: TRBJ1-6
D: TRBD1
CDR3: CASSQEGTGGNSPLHF

V: TRBV5-8
J: TRBJ2-3
D: TRBD2
CDR3: CAGRLAGLATDTQYF

V: TRBV5-6
J: TRBJ2-1
D: TRBD2
CDR3: CASSLGPLAGAYNEQFF

V: TRBV2
J: TRBJ2-7
D: TRBD2
CDR3: CASSAPGREVPYEQYF

V: TRBV27
J: TRBJ1-1
D: TRBD1
CDR3: CASNRQGTTEAFF

V: TRBV15
J: TRBJ2-5
D: -
CDR3: CATSSRELETQYF

V: TRBV28
J: TRBJ2-1
D: TRBD1
CDR3: CASRPGGIDEQFF

V: TRBV2
J: TRBJ1-4
D: -
CDR3: CASSENRAGNEKLFF

V: TRBV15
J: TRBJ2-1
D: -
CDR3: CATSRSDSTYNEQFF

V: TRBV28
J: TRBJ1-4
D: TRBD1
CDR3: CASKMAGTGGEKLFF

V: TRBV2
J: TRBJ2-6
D: TRBD1
CDR3: CASSSRTGVTANVLTF

V: TRBV27
J: TRBJ1-1
D: TRBD1
CDR3: CASRDRGYMNTEAFF

V: TRBV4-3
J: TRBJ1-5
D: TRBD1
CDR3: CASSQEVTGTGAQPQHF

V: TRBV10-3
J: TRBJ1-1
D: -
CDR3: CAISRTEQETRGAFF

V: TRBV5-1
J: TRBJ2-3
D: -
CDR3: CASSPEEDTQYF

V: TRBV1
J: TRBJ2-7
D: -
CDR3: CTSSQDTGGSYEQYF

V: TRBV11-2
J: TRBJ2-7
D: -
CDR3: CASSFPGYEQYF

V: TRBV5-6
J: TRBJ2-4
D: TRBD2
CDR3: CASSSDDSGGHIQYF

V: TRBV30
J: TRBJ2-2
D: TRBD1
CDR3: CAWSVRNRGLGELFF

V: TRBV6-5
J: TRBJ2-7
D: TRBD1
CDR3: CASRATGSYEQYF

V: TRBV5-4
J: TRBJ1-2
D: -
CDR3: CASSPKEMGLSYGYTF

V: TRBV6-6
J: TRBJ2-7
D: -
CDR3: CASSYRAMRAGEQYF

V: TRBV5-1
J: TRBJ1-1
D: -
CDR3: CASSLIRGIRAFF

V: TRBV5-1
J: TRBJ2-7
D: TRBD2
CDR3: CASSLFYLRGSEQYF

V: TRBV9
J: TRBJ2-5
D: TRBD2
CDR3: CASSAGLAGQETQYF

V: TRBV10-3
J: TRBJ2-3
D: -
CDR3: CAISGGQSLTDTQYF

V: TRBV4-1
J: TRBJ2-1
D: TRBD2
CDR3: CASSQWLSGGAQNEQFF

V: TRBV5-6
J: TRBJ2-1
D: -
CDR3: CASSLGTPNEQFF

V: TRBV30
J: TRBJ1-1
D: -
CDR3: CAWSGQKGLGSEAFF

V: TRBV5-1
J: TRBJ2-7
D: -
CDR3: CASSPPFGGIYEQYF

V: TRBV5-4
J: TRBJ2-1
D: -
CDR3: CASSLTNSYNEQFF

V: TRBV6-1
J: TRBJ2-2
D: TRBD2
CDR3: CASSVSSGGSYTGELFF

V: TRBV5-8
J: TRBJ2-7
D: -
CDR3: CASSPQVNSYEQYF

V: TRBV2
J: TRBJ2-3
D: -
CDR3: CASRFYIGTDTQYF

V: TRBV7-3
J: TRBJ2-1
D: TRBD2
CDR3: CASSGTSLGGSSYNEQFF

V: TRBV27
J: TRBJ2-7
D: TRBD2
CDR3: CASSLLAGFHEQYF